These 27 T cell receptor beta chains were sequenced from one sample in a study of blood T cell repertoires in COVID-19. Clones were read by immunoSEQ multiplex PCR, and TCRdb kept only the in-frame ones, dropping some. The table includes some 200,000 clones, roughly 80% detected once. Sequencing used peripheral blood. All receptors come from a woman aged 40 to 50 with acute or convalescent COVID-19.

The chain employs TRBV30 and TRBJ1-4, with a possible D match to TRBD1 (5 bases). The CDR3 spans 14 residues. Trimming took 1 base from V and 4 from J, leaving 10 bases between them. Germline lookup yields CDR1 GTSNPN and CDR2 SVGIG (reference sequence). The CDR3 bases are TGTGCCTGGAGTGATCAACAGGTTAATGAAAAACTGTTTTTT. Protein product: CAWSDQQVNEKLFF. The full variable domain, its missing parts supplied by reference TRBV30 and TRBJ1-4, is SQTIHQWPATLVQPVGSPLSLECTVEGTSNPNLYWYRQAAGRGLQLLFYSVGIGQISSEVPQNLSASRPQDRQFILSSKKLLLSDSGFYLCAWSDQQVNEKLFFGSGTQLSVL.

This clone turned up a few times. J is TRBJ2-1 and V is TRBV5-1; TRBD2 matches at 12 bases. The germline gives CDR1 SGHRS, CDR2 YFSETQ. The CDR3 runs to 17 residues. With 3 bases clipped from V and 5 bases from J, the junction kept 9 bases outside the gene matches. CDR3 DNA sequence: TGCGCCAGCAGCTGGCTAGCGGGGGGGCGAGGGAACAATGAGCAGTTCTTC. This translates into CASSWLAGGRGNNEQFF.

The chain is built from TRBV5-5 and TRBJ2-4; tentatively, D is TRBD1 (5 bases). The germline gives CDR1 SGHKS, CDR2 YYEKEE (reference sequence). Between the trimmed V and J ends, which lost 4 bases and 8 bases, there was a span of 19 bases. This CDR3 is 15 amino acids long. In nucleotides, the CDR3 is TGTGCCAGCAGCCTGACAGATCCTCATGTGGACATTCAGTACTTC. It translates to CASSLTDPHVDIQYF.

This sequence joins TRBV27 and TRBJ1-2, with 10 nucleotides matching TRBD1. The germline V gene encodes CDR1 MNHEY and CDR2 SMNVEV (reference sequence). Trimming removed 8 bases from V and 5 bases from J; junction bases left unmatched: 11. This CDR3 is 15 amino acids long. CDR3 bases: TGTGCCAGCGGTAGAGGGGACAGGGGCTTTTATGGCTACACCTTC. This gives the protein CASGRGDRGFYGYTF.

The rearrangement joins TRBV20-1 to TRBJ1-4; D gene uncertain. The CDR3 has 14 amino acids. V was shortened by 3 bases and J by 0 bases, with 8 bases between the two germline ends. Germline assignment: CDR1 DFQATT and CDR2 SNEGSKA (reference sequence). This CDR3 reads CSASQRSTNEKLFF. Here the CDR3 DNA reads TGCAGTGCTAGTCAACGGTCAACTAATGAAAAACTGTTTTTT.

V gene TRBV11-1 combines with J gene TRBJ2-7, with D possibly being TRBD1 (6 bases). Between the trimmed V and J ends, which lost 1 base and 4 bases, there was a span of 8 bases. The CDR3 totals 13 residues. Per germline, CDR1 SGHAT and CDR2 FQDESV (reference sequence). The CDR3 here is CASSLEQGYEQYF. DNA of the CDR3: TGTGCCAGCAGCTTAGAACAGGGATACGAGCAGTACTTC.

The chain couples TRBV5-4 to TRBJ1-5; D not certain. The CDR3 spans 13 residues. V lost 0 bases, J lost 3 bases, and 4 bases lay in between. Germline V gives CDR1 SGHNT, CDR2 YYREEE (reference sequence). The CDR3 nucleotides are TGTGCCAGCAGCTTGGACTCCAATCAGCCCCAGCATTTT. This sequence encodes CASSLDSNQPQHF.

V usage is TRBV2 and J usage is TRBJ1-5; the match to TRBD1 covers 7 bases. This CDR3 region has 13 residues. CDR1 is SNHLY and CDR2 is FYNNEI in the germline V gene. V lost 8 bases and J lost 2; bases outside the gene matches: 3. In DNA form, the CDR3 reads TGTGCCAGCGGAGGGACAGGCAATCAGCCCCAGCATTTT. It codes for CASGGTGNQPQHF.

This clone occurred once. The V and J genes are TRBV7-2 and TRBJ2-7, with 8 positions matching TRBD2. The CDR3 is 14 amino acids. Trimming cost V 4 bases and J 2 bases; bases outside gene matches: 4. Germline lookup yields CDR1 SGHTA and CDR2 FQGNSA. DNA of the CDR3: TGTGCCAGCAGCTCACTAGCGGTTACCTACGAGCAGTACTTC. As protein: CASSSLAVTYEQYF.

This clone has just one count. The genes are TRBV10-3 and TRBJ1-5, with TRBD1 matching 8 bases. The junction had 4 bases not matched to a gene; V was cut back by 11 bases and J by 4 bases. This CDR3 has 12 residues. Per germline, CDR1 ENHRY and CDR2 SYGVKD. In DNA, the CDR3 is TGTGCCGTCGGACAGGGTAATCAGCCCCAGCATTTT. As protein: CAVGQGNQPQHF.

V is TRBV6-5 and J is TRBJ2-7, with D unresolved. The length of the CDR3 is 13 residues. V was pared by 3 bases and J by 5 bases, with 11 bases between. The germline V gene encodes CDR1 MNHEY and CDR2 SVGAGI. CDR3 sequence reads: CASSYQDLDEQYF. The CDR3 nucleotides are TGTGCCAGCAGTTATCAGGATTTAGACGAGCAGTACTTC.

The rearrangement links TRBV18 to TRBJ1-5; TRBD1 aligns across 7 bases. Germline CDR1 reads KGHSH; CDR2 reads LQKENI. After removal of 4 bases from V and 3 bases from J, the junction contained 9 bases not matched to a gene. The CDR3 has 16 residues. CDR3 in amino acids: CASSRTGTETNQPQHF. CDR3 sequence (DNA): TGTGCCAGCTCACGAACCGGGACAGAGACCAATCAGCCCCAGCATTTT.

The chain uses TRBV6-5 and TRBJ2-2; D might be TRBD1 (5 bases). Germline V CDR1 and CDR2: MNHEY, SVGAGI. The CDR3 is 12 residues long. Trimming took 6 bases from V and 5 from J, leaving 7 bases between them. Here the CDR3 DNA reads TGTGCCAGCAGGTCAGGGACCGGGGAGCTGTTTTTT. This codes for CASRSGTGELFF.

V is TRBV12-3 or TRBV12-4 and J is TRBJ1-3; maybe TRBD1 (5 bases). V dropped 0 bases and J dropped 9 bases, with 9 bases sitting between them. The CDR3 totals 13 residues. This chain's CDR3 is CASSLAGGATIYF. The CDR3 DNA is TGTGCCAGCAGTTTAGCTGGTGGGGCCACCATATATTTT.

As DNA, the CDR3 is TGTGCCAGCTGGACAGGGAAGACCTACGAGCAGTACTTC. It yields the protein CASWTGKTYEQYF. The chain employs TRBV2 and TRBJ2-7; TRBD1 matches at 8 bases. The length of the CDR3 is 13 residues. Trimming at V came to 8 bases and at J to 2 bases, leaving 5 bases not matched to a gene. Germline V lookup: CDR1 SNHLY, CDR2 FYNNEI.

The J gene is TRBJ2-1, the V gene TRBV10-1; 8 nucleotides line up with TRBD2. Germline V gives CDR1 WNHNN, CDR2 SYGVQD (reference sequence). Trimming cost V 1 base and J 4 bases; bases outside gene matches: 6. The CDR3 length is 16 residues. The CDR3 sequence: CASSELKRGLYNEQFF. In DNA, the CDR3 is TGCGCCAGCAGTGAGTTAAAGCGGGGGTTATACAATGAGCAGTTCTTC.

The V and J genes are TRBV28 and TRBJ2-3; 7 bases line up with TRBD2. The CDR3 consists of 20 residues. Germline V gene sequence: CDR1 MDHEN, CDR2 SYDVKM. Losses at the gene ends were 4 bases for V and 4 bases for J; bases not matched to a gene: 23. CDR3 bases: TGTGCCAGCAGTTCCCTTCCGGGGAGCGGGGATGGGGTTAACGCAGATACGCAGTATTTT. This codes for CASSSLPGSGDGVNADTQYF.

This rearrangement joins TRBV3-1 (or the pseudogene TRBV3-2) to TRBJ1-1; D is ambiguous. CDR1 is LGHDT, CDR2 YNNKEL, per germline (reference sequence). This CDR3 region has 16 residues. The V end was cut by 0 bases, the J end by 4 bases, with 15 bases between. CDR3 sequence: CASSQDFRVLGTEAFF. The CDR3 bases are TGTGCCAGCAGCCAAGATTTCCGAGTTCTCGGCACTGAAGCTTTCTTT.

The table lists this clone with a count of one. The chain links TRBV10-1 to TRBJ1-2; 9 bases line up with TRBD1. Germline V lookup: CDR1 WNHNN, CDR2 SYGVQD (reference sequence). The CDR3 extends over 14 amino acids. Trimming removed 5 bases from V and 5 bases from J; junction bases left unmatched: 6. The CDR3 coding sequence is TGCGCCAGCAGTCCGGGACAGGGTGTTTATGGCTACACCTTC. Amino acid sequence: CASSPGQGVYGYTF.

This sequence joins TRBV4-2 and TRBJ2-2; D is uncertain. V was shortened by 6 bases and J by 1 base, with 6 bases between the two germline ends. CDR1 and CDR2 from the germline V gene are LGHNA and YNFKEQ. This CDR3 is 13 amino acids long. The CDR3 protein is CASSTENTGELFF. DNA for the CDR3: TGTGCCAGCAGTACAGAGAACACCGGGGAGCTGTTTTTT.

The chain has TRBV24-1 and TRBJ2-1; D gene uncertain. Trimming cost V 3 bases and J 6 bases, with 17 bases left between them. There are 16 residues in the CDR3. CDR1 is KGHDR, CDR2 SFDVKD, per germline. CDR3 in amino acids: CATSDETTQAFNEQFF. The CDR3 DNA follows: TGTGCCACCAGTGATGAAACTACACAAGCCTTCAATGAGCAGTTCTTC.

The chain carries TRBV5-6 and TRBJ2-7; 10 bases match TRBD2. The germline CDR1 and CDR2 sequences are SGHDT and YYEEEE. This CDR3 region has 14 residues. V lost 0 bases to trimming and J lost 6 bases; unmatched junction nucleotides: 3. The DNA of the CDR3 is TGTGCCAGCAGCTTGGGAGCGGGAGGGGTCGAGCAGTACTTC. Translating it yields CASSLGAGGVEQYF.

Relative to its sample, this clone is medium-sized. The chain couples TRBV5-4 to TRBJ2-1, with TRBD2 as a possible D gene (6 bases). The V end was cut by 4 bases, the J end by 5 bases, with 19 bases between. This CDR3 contains 16 residues. Germline V gene lookup returns CDR1 SGHNT and CDR2 YYREEE (reference sequence). The CDR3 DNA is TGTGCCAGCAGCCGGGTTCCGTTGGGGGGAAACAATGAGCAGTTCTTC. This gives the protein CASSRVPLGGNNEQFF.

The chain couples TRBV3-1 (or the pseudogene TRBV3-2) to TRBJ2-1, with D perhaps TRBD2 (5 bases). CDR1 is LGHDT, CDR2 YNNKEL, per germline (reference sequence). There are 14 residues in the CDR3. V was cut by 4 bases and J by 8 bases, with 15 bases left in between. The DNA of the CDR3 is TGTGCCAGCAGCCTCGACTATGCCAGCGATGAGCAGTTCTTC. This sequence encodes CASSLDYASDEQFF.

The chain is built from TRBV5-3 and TRBJ1-2, with D uncertain. TRBV5-3 is filed as an ORF, its function uncertain. Trimming shortened V by 7 bases and J by 7 bases, and 20 bases separated the two germline ends. The CDR3 totals 14 residues. CDR3 residues: CARDPGGCGLGYTF. Written as DNA, the CDR3 is TGTGCCAGAGATCCGGGTGGCTGTGGCCTTGGCTACACCTTC.

The chain couples TRBV2 to TRBJ1-2; D is possibly TRBD1 (6 bases). Germline assignment: CDR1 SNHLY and CDR2 FYNNEI. V lost 7 bases and J lost 4, with 13 bases in between. There are 13 residues in the CDR3. The CDR3 DNA follows: TGTGCCAGCATAATTGGACAGCTCTATGGCTACACCTTC. Translated, it gives CASIIGQLYGYTF.

This clone was detected only once. The V and J genes are TRBV28 and TRBJ2-1; D not resolved. This CDR3 spans 13 amino acids. Looked up from germline, CDR1 is MDHEN and CDR2 is SYDVKM. Trimming shortened V by 8 bases and J by 7 bases, and 15 bases separated the two germline ends. The CDR3 DNA sequence: TGTGCCAGCCCACGGGTCCCAAGTAATGAGCAGTTCTTC. Encoded protein: CASPRVPSNEQFF. Supplemented by reference TRBV28 and TRBJ2-1, the full variable domain reads DVKVTQSSRYLVKRTGEKVFLECVQDMDHENMFWYRQDPGLGLRLIYFSYDVKMKEKGDIPEGYSVSREKKERFSLILESASTNQTSMYLCASPRVPSNEQFFGPGTRLTVL.